A single sample gave rise to the 10 T cell receptor beta chains below, sequenced in a study of tissue T cells after allogeneic stem cell transplantation. Method: immunoSEQ multiplex PCR; TCRdb's copy keeps in-frame clones and lacks some. The sample holds about 1,400 clones; roughly half are singletons and the top ten take roughly 24%. Time point of the sample: mouse harvest day 14 after allogeneic transplant. Tail vein injection delivered 10^7 T-cell-depleted bone marrow cells and 10^6 splenic CD5+ T cells. Source material: liver tissue. Receptors originate from a female BALB/c mouse given C57BL/6 T cells with graft-versus-host disease after an allogeneic hematopoietic cell transplant.

To note about this clone: Germline and genes here are mouse. The CDR3 end falls 1 residue outside the read, so it is completed with the germline J gene. The rearrangement joins TRBV16 to TRBJ2-4; 8 bases map to TRBD1. This CDR3 comprises 15 residues. The germline CDR1 and CDR2 sequences are SGHSA and FRNQAP. After removal of 4 bases from V and 1 base from J, the junction contained 4 bases not matched to a gene. The CDR3 here is CASSSWGQGQNTLYF. The covered CDR3 bases are TGTGCAAGCAGCTCATGGGGACAGGGTCAAAACACCTTGTAC.

In regard to this clone: Gene names follow the mouse nomenclature. The read falls 1 residue short of the CDR3 end, and the missing part is taken from the germline J gene. V gene TRBV31 combines with J gene TRBJ2-2; D gene ambiguous. Per germline, CDR1 GKSSPN and CDR2 SITVG. With 2 bases removed from V and 4 bases from J, the gap between germline ends came to 8 bases. The CDR3 runs to 13 residues. The CDR3 loop reads CAWSGGFTGQLYF. The sequenced CDR3 bases are TGTGCCTGGAGTGGAGGTTTCACCGGGCAGCTCTAC.

This clone is large within its sample. Genes and germline are mouse. The CDR3 end lies 1 residue beyond the end of the read and is filled in from the germline J gene. The V and J genes are TRBV13-1 and TRBJ2-7; 7 nucleotides align to TRBD1. Losses at the gene ends were 1 base for V and 3 bases for J; bases not matched to a gene: 1. The CDR3 length is 13 residues. CDR1 and CDR2 from the germline V gene are NSHNY and SYGAGN. CDR3 bases read: TGTGCCAGCAGTGATTCAGGGGGCTATGAACAGTAC. It encodes CASSDSGGYEQY. The CDR3 reads in full as CASSDSGGYEQYF.

Concerning this clone: The gene names here belong to mouse. Read data end 1 residue before the CDR3 end; the end is taken from the germline J gene. The rearrangement uses TRBV23 and TRBJ2-5; the table's D gene call, TRBD2, was not cross checked with the DNA. Germline V lookup: CDR1 KGHTA, CDR2 FQNQQP. The CDR3 totals 14 residues. The CDR3 sequence is CSGSPGGLQDTQYF. CDR3 bases read: TGCTCCGGCAGTCCTGGGGGCCTCCAAGACACCCAGTAC.

With regard to this clone: The gene symbols are mouse symbols. With the read ending 1 residue before the CDR3 end, the germline J gene is used to fill in that end. The V gene is TRBV14, the J gene TRBJ1-3; D gene unclear. CDR3 length: 15 residues. Germline V lookup: CDR1 SGHDT, CDR2 FRDEAV. Trimming left V 2 bases short and J 0 bases short, with 9 bases between. CDR3 DNA (partial): TGTGCCAGCAGTTTAGGAGGGTATTCTGGAAATACGCTCTAT. Its translation: CASSLGGYSGNTLY. In full, the CDR3 reads CASSLGGYSGNTLYF.

This clone was recorded only once. The germline and genes are mouse ones. The CDR3 loop is CASSLGQGSERLFF. The sequenced CDR3 bases are TGTGCCAGCAGTCTGGGACAGGGGAGCGAAAGATTATTT. This sequence joins TRBV26 and TRBJ1-4, with 9 bases lining up with TRBD1. The read ends 1 residue shy of where the CDR3 ends; the end is completed using the germline J gene. This CDR3 has 14 residues. Germline loops: CDR1 KGHPV, CDR2 FQNQEV (reference sequence). V lost 2 bases, J lost 7 bases, and 2 bases stayed unmatched. Based on the CDR3 plus reference TRBV26 and TRBJ1-4, the full variable domain is NSKVIQTPRYLVKGQGQKAKMRCIPEKGHPVVFWYQQNKNNEFKFLINFQNQEVLQQIDMTEKRFSAECPSNSPCSLEIQSSEAGDSALYLCASSLGQGSERLFFGHGTKLSVL.

This clone was seen a few times. Genes and germline come from the mouse. Read sequence stops 1 residue before the CDR3 end, and the germline J gene provides the missing end. The chain couples TRBV3 to TRBJ2-4; 9 bases are shared with TRBD2. The CDR3 loop spans 14 amino acids. The junction had 3 bases not matched to a gene; V was cut back by 4 bases and J by 4 bases. CDR1 is SNHLY and CDR2 is FYNGKV in the germline V gene (reference sequence). The covered CDR3 bases are TGTGCCAGCAGCTCTGACTGGGGGAAAAACACCTTGTAC. Translation: CASSSDWGKNTLY. In full, the CDR3 reads CASSSDWGKNTLYF.

For this clone: This could be a read error, since a much larger clone is one nucleotide away. All gene names here are mouse names. The read finishes 1 residue shy of the CDR3 end, and the germline J gene is used to complete it. The chain combines TRBV13-1 with TRBJ1-4, with D possibly TRBD1 on 6 matching bases. Germline V gene sequence: CDR1 NSHNY, CDR2 SYGAGN. The CDR3 spans 12 residues. V lost 6 bases to trimming and J lost 7 bases, with 10 bases between them. The CDR3 DNA, read in part, is TGTGCCAGCACTACAGGGATCGAAAGATTATTT. Amino acid sequence: CASTTGIERLF. The entire CDR3 reads CASTTGIERLFF.

This clone rates as large. Each gene name is a mouse one. Read data end 1 residue before the CDR3 end; the end is taken from the germline J gene. The chain combines TRBV13-2 with TRBJ2-7; 10 bases are shared with TRBD2. The germline gives CDR1 NNHNN, CDR2 SYGAGS (reference sequence). The CDR3 extends over 14 amino acids. The trim removed 6 bases at V and 3 bases at J, leaving 6 bases unmatched. CDR3 protein: CASVGTGALYEQYF. CDR3 DNA, as far as it was read: TGTGCCAGCGTGGGGACTGGGGCTCTCTATGAACAGTAC.

Comments on this clone: The gene symbols are mouse symbols. The read finishes 1 residue shy of the CDR3 end, and the germline J gene is used to complete it. The V and J genes are TRBV3 and TRBJ2-5, with 9 bases matching TRBD2. The CDR3 is made up of 13 amino acids. Germline values: CDR1 SNHLY, CDR2 FYNGKV (reference sequence). The V gene end was trimmed by 6 bases and the J gene end by 5 bases; junction bases not matched to a gene: 3. This CDR3 is CASSQLGGDTQYF. The DNA read from the CDR3 is TGTGCCAGCAGTCAACTGGGGGGAGACACCCAGTAC.